A selection of T cell receptor beta chains follows, all from one sample in a study of CD8+ T cells in alopecia areata. Sequencing was performed with immunoSEQ multiplex PCR; in TCRdb, only in-frame clones are kept and a portion is missing. The sample carries about 120,000 clones, more than 30% recorded once. Sequenced material: CD4+ T cells sorted from blood. Receptor source: a human donor with alopecia areata. The CDR3 runs from the conserved cysteine through the conserved F or W. The order of the fields is V gene, CDR3 protein.

V: TRBV7-9; CDR3: CASSNLDWGEQYF
V: TRBV6-4; CDR3: CASSIQPPDTQYF
V: TRBV29-1; CDR3: CSVEIIPDYLDTQYF
V: TRBV29-1; CDR3: CSSTGGPDTQYF
V: TRBV29-1; CDR3: CSVERVRGDEQYF
V: TRBV29-1; CDR3: CSVRGQGLPAKNIQYF
V: TRBV29-1; CDR3: CSVDSGTGFYGYTF
V: TRBV28; CDR3: CASSSKMRTGWSQPQHF
V: TRBV7-2; CDR3: CASSLAGLAGRVDTQYF
V: TRBV4-3; CDR3: CASSQAGFNQETQYF
V: TRBV28; CDR3: CASSIQGSGANVLTF
V: TRBV5-6; CDR3: CASSRRQGGYEQYF
V: TRBV29-1; CDR3: CSVHGSAARSEQFF
V: TRBV7-2; CDR3: CASGITGAKNIQYF
V: TRBV30; CDR3: CAWSVGQDEQYF
V: TRBV30; CDR3: CAWTSGTAYQETQYF
V: TRBV5-1; CDR3: CASSLMASTNEQYF
V: TRBV4-1; CDR3: CASSRGAGEQYF
V: TRBV4-1; CDR3: CASSRTGAGNQPQHF
V: TRBV9; CDR3: CASSDQVAGAETQYF
V: TRBV6-5; CDR3: CASSSLAGGFEQYF
V: TRBV29-1; CDR3: CSVSSLDEQFF
V: TRBV30; CDR3: CAWSRGRYEQYF
V: TRBV2; CDR3: CASSPNGRGETQYF
V: TRBV21-1; CDR3: CASSTRQGVGIQYF
V: TRBV7-2; CDR3: CASSLVREQYF
V: TRBV29-1; CDR3: CSVWDRGRYEQYF
V: TRBV23-1; CDR3: CASSPGQGPCLFAGYTF
V: TRBV7-8; CDR3: CASSSTGAILHEQFF
V: TRBV7-8; CDR3: CASSSGTSSYNEQFF
V: TRBV6-5; CDR3: CASSTDRVRGTEAFF
V: TRBV5-4; CDR3: CASSTGTDNYGYTF
V: TRBV30; CDR3: CAWRSDWGNEQFF
V: TRBV14; CDR3: CASSQGLSSYNEQFF
V: TRBV25-1; CDR3: CASRVGGSYNEQFF
V: TRBV9; CDR3: CASSSREGAFEQYF
V: TRBV2; CDR3: CASSLDRGSAYEQYF
V: TRBV4-3; CDR3: CASSQDNRGRNTEAFF
V: TRBV5-6; CDR3: CASSFGQGAREQYF
V: TRBV5-1; CDR3: CASSLDQLNTEAFF
V: TRBV5-1; CDR3: CASSLVISGANEQFF
V: TRBV7-2; CDR3: CASSYSGGVYNEQFF
V: TRBV28; CDR3: CATNPQNYGYTF
V: TRBV29-1; CDR3: CSVDREGTQYF
V: TRBV29-1; CDR3: CSVGGPPNYGYTF
V: TRBV4-3; CDR3: CASSQVGIHTGELFF
V: TRBV7-3; CDR3: CASSQGPQETQYF
V: TRBV30; CDR3: CAWSVQGDQPQHF
V: TRBV29-1; CDR3: CSVRTDQETQYF
V: TRBV7-3; CDR3: CASSLSLAGVNEQFF
V: TRBV5-4; CDR3: CASSQRTGDTGELFF
V: TRBV2; CDR3: CASSPETTGELFF
V: TRBV5-1; CDR3: CASTLGHSRGANVLTF
V: TRBV4-3; CDR3: CASSQDRGAGEQYF
V: TRBV5-1; CDR3: CASSAFSGTGNRQETQYF
V: TRBV30; CDR3: CAWSVRSGQPQHF
V: TRBV29-1; CDR3: CSVTRPTSGGADTQYF
V: TRBV29-1; CDR3: CSVAGGRLGYNEQFF
V: TRBV2; CDR3: CASSLDPPGELFF
V: TRBV18; CDR3: CASSPQTGGSSYEQYF